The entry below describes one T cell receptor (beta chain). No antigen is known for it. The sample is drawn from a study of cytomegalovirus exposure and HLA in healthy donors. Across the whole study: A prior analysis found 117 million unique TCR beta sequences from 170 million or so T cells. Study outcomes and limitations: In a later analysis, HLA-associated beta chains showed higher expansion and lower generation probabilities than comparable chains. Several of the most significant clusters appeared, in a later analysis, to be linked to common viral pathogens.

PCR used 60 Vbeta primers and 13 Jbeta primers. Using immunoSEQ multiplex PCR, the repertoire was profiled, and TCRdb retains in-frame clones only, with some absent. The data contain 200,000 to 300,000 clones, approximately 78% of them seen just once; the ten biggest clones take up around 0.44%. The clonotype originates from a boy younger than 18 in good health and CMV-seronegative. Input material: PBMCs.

In nucleotides, the CDR3 is TGCGCCAGCAGCTTAGGTGGGAGCGGACTTAACTATGGCTACACCTTC. It is translated as CASSLGGSGLNYGYTF. The V call is TRBV5-1, the J call TRBJ1-2; D is undetermined. CDR3 length: 16 residues. V gave up 2 bases and J gave up 1 base, with 15 bases separating them. Per germline, CDR1 SGHRS and CDR2 YFSETQ.